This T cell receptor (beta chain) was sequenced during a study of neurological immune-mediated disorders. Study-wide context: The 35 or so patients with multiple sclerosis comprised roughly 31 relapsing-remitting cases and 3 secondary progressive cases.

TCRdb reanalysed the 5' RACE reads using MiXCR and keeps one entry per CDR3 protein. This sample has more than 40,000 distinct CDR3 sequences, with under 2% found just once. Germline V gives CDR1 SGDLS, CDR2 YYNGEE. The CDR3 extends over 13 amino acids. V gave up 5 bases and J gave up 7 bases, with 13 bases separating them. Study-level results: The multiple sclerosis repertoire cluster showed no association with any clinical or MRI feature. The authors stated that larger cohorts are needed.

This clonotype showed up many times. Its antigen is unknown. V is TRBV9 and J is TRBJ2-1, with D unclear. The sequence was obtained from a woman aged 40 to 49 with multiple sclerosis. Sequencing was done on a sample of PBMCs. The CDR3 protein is CASRPEGRNEQFF. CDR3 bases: TGTGCCAGCAGACCAGAAGGGCGGAATGAGCAGTTCTTC.